This entry concerns a single T cell receptor beta chain. In the original processing: The assay estimated nucleated cells by amplifying reference gene primers. Measured with immunoSEQ multiplex PCR; TCRdb has only the in-frame clones, and not every one. Clone size and V and J calls were adopted from that table, with D and trimming inferred from the DNA. The table lists 30,000 to 50,000 clones, more than 75% of them singletons, with around 24% in the top ten. This specimen comes from a study of blood T cell repertoires in COVID-19. Study-level background: Acute and convalescent COVID-19 specimens originated in the United States, Italy and Spain. From T cells, B-cell-depleted T cells, or PBMCs came the material, which was cDNA or gDNA.

The ends were cut back, 7 bases at V and 4 bases at J, with 14 bases in the middle. Germline-derived CDR1 and CDR2 are MNHNY and SVGAGI (reference sequence). The length of the CDR3 is 14 residues. The rearrangement joins TRBV6-6 to TRBJ1-5; D may be TRBD1 (5 bases). Sample: peripheral blood. This TCR came from a man in his fifties or sixties with active or convalescent COVID-19. In nucleotides, the CDR3 is TGTGCCAGCACTATGCAGGGTCCTAATCAGCCCCAGCATTTT. Protein sequence: CASTMQGPNQPQHF.